The 2 T cell receptor beta chains listed next were all sequenced from one sample in a study of CXCR3-negative and CXCR3-positive naive CD8 T cells. Study-wide findings and caveats: Hydrophobicity was higher for TRB CDR3s found in CXCR3-positive naive cells than in CXCR3-negative naive cells.

These receptors lack a known antigen. Libraries of TRB cDNA were made by 5' RACE and carried UMIs. With the 5' RACE reads reprocessed, TCRdb shows one record per CDR3 protein and no DNA. This sample's table has 140,000 to 150,000 distinct CDR3 sequences. The specimen sequenced was naive CXCR3+ CD8+ T cells from blood. Noted subset: CD45RO-CCR7+CD27+CD95- naive CD8+ T cells expressing CXCR3 (TNR3+). The receptors were gathered from a human donor in good health. Some clones in this sample may be carry-over from other donors' samples.

The rearrangement joins TRBV5-6 to TRBJ2-2. The CDR3 runs 14 residues. The germline gives CDR1 SGHDT, CDR2 YYEEEE. The CDR3 protein is CASSLRRNTGELFF.

This rearrangement joins TRBV7-2 to TRBJ2-1; without DNA, the TCRdb call of TRBD1 cannot be checked. This CDR3 region has 17 residues. CDR1 and CDR2 (germline): SGHTA, FQGNSA. Here the CDR3 reads CASSLARQGVPYNEQFF.